The sequence of this T cell receptor beta chain was determined in a study of Ad26.COV2.S vaccination and SARS-CoV-2 variants. General study results and limits: Total T cell responses may have been underestimated by the TCR breadth and depth analyses.

The table came from immunoSEQ multiplex PCR; TCRdb's copy has only in-frame clones and leaves some out. The sample carries around 300,000 clones, 75% to 90% recorded once. The CDR3 contains 14 residues. With 4 bases clipped from V and 10 bases from J, the junction kept 8 bases outside the gene matches. Germline-derived CDR1 and CDR2 are SNHLY and FYNNEI. In the case of this clone: What it binds is unknown.

Treatment here: roughly 20 received Ad26.COV2.S at low or high dose, single or two shots; about 5 received placebo; per-sample allocation not given. Collection of the samples took place on day 63 after the first injection of vaccine or placebo. The clonotype was recovered from a person aged 18-60 years who received the Ad26.COV2.S COVID-19 vaccine or a placebo. This chain uses TRBV2 with TRBJ2-1; 9 positions match TRBD2. The sequencing here drew on peripheral blood, taken in a trial of Ad26.COV2.S vaccine versus placebo. The CDR3 protein is CASSGGRARTEQFF. As DNA, the CDR3 is TGTGCCAGCAGTGGCGGGAGGGCCCGAACAGAGCAGTTCTTC.